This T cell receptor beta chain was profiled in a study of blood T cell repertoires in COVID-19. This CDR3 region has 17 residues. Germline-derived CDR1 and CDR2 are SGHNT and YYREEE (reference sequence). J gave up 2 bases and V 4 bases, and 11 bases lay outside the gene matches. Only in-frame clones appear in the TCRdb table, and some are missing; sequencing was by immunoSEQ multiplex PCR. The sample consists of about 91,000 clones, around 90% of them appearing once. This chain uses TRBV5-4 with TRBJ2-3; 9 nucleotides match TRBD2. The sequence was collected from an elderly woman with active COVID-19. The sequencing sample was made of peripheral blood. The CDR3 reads CASSGGEAGGPTDTQYF. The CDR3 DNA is TGTGCCAGCAGCGGGGGGGAAGCGGGAGGCCCCACAGATACGCAGTATTTT. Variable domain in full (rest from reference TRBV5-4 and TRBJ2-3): ETGVTQSPTHLIKTRGQQVTLRCSSQSGHNTVSWYQQALGQGPQFIFQYYREEENGRGNFPPRFSGLQFPNYSSELNVNALELDDSALYLCASSGGEAGGPTDTQYFGPGTRLTVL.